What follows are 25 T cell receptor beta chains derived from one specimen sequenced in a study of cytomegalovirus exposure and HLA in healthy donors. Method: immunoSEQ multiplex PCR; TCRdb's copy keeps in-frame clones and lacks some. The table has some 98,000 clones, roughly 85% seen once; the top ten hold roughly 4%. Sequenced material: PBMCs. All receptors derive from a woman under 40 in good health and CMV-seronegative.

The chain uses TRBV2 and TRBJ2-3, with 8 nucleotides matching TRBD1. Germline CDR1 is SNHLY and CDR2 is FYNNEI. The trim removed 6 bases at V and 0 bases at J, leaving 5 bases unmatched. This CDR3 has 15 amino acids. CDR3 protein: CASSPQGASTDTQYF. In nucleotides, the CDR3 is TGTGCCAGCAGCCCGCAGGGGGCTAGCACAGATACGCAGTATTTT.

The CDR3 spells CASSFSLAVLTYEQYF. CDR3 sequence (DNA): TGTGCCAGCAGTTTTAGCCTAGCGGTACTTACCTACGAGCAGTACTTC. The V call is TRBV28, the J call TRBJ2-7, with TRBD2 matching 7 bases. The CDR3 is 16 residues long. CDR1 is MDHEN, CDR2 SYDVKM, per germline. Losses at the gene ends were 3 bases for V and 2 bases for J; bases not matched to a gene: 10.

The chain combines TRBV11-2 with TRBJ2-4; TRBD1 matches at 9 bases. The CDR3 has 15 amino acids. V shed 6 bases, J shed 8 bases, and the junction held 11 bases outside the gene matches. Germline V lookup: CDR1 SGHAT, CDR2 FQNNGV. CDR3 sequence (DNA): TGTGCCAGCAGACCACAGGGGGCGAGGAGGGACATTCAGTACTTC. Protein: CASRPQGARRDIQYF.

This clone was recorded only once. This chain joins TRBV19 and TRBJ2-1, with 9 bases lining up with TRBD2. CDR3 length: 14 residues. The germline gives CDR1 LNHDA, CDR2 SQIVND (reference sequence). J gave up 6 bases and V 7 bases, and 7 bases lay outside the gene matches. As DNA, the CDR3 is TGTGCCAGTAACCCCGGCGGGAGGGGCAATGAGCAGTTCTTC. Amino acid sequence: CASNPGGRGNEQFF. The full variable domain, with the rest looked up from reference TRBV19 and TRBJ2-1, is DGGITQSPKYLFRKEGQNVTLSCEQNLNHDAMYWYRQDPGQGLRLIYYSQIVNDFQKGDIAEGYSVSREKKESFPLTVTSAQKNPTAFYLCASNPGGRGNEQFFGPGTRLTVL.

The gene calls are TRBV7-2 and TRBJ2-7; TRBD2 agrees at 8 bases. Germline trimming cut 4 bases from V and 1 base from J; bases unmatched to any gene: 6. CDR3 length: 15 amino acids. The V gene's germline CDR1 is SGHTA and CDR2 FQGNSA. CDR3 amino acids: CASSSSSGFSYEQYF. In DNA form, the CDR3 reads TGTGCCAGCAGCTCCTCTAGCGGGTTTTCCTACGAGCAGTACTTC.

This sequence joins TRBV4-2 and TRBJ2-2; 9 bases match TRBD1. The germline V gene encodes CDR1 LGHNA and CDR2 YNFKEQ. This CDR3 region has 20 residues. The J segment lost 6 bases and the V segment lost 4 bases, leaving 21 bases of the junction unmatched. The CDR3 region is CASSPILASADRGDSGELFF. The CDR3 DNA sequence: TGTGCCAGCAGCCCGATTTTGGCATCGGCCGACAGGGGGGATTCCGGGGAGCTGTTTTTT.

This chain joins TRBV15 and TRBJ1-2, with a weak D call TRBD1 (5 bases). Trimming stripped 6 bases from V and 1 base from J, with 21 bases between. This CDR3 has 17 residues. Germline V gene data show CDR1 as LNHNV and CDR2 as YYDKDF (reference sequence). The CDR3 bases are TGTGCCACCAGTAAACCTCGTGGGGCATCACGTAACTATGGCTACACCTTC. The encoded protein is CATSKPRGASRNYGYTF.

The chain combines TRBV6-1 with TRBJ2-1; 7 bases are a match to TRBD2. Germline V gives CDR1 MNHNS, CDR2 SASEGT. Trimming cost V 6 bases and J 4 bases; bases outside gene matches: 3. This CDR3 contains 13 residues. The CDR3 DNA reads TGTGCCAGCAGGCGGGGGAGATACAATGAGCAGTTCTTC. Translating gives CASRRGRYNEQFF.

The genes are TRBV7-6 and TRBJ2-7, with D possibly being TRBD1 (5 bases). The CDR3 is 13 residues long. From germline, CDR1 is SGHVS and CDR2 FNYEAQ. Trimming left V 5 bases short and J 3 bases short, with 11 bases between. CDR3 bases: TGTGCCAGCAGCAACAGGCCTCTCTACGAGCAGTACTTC. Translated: CASSNRPLYEQYF.

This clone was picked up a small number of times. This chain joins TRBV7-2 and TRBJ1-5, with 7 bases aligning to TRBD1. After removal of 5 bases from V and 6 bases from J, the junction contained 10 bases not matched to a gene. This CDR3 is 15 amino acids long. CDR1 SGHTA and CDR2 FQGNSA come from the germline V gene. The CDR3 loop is CASSLGQPGGQPQHF. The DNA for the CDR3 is TGTGCCAGCAGCCTGGGACAGCCTGGGGGTCAGCCCCAGCATTTT.

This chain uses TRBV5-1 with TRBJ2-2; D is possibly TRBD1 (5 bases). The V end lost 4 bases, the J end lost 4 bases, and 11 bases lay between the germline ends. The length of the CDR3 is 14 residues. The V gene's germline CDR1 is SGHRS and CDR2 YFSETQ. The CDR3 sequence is CASSPSGSTGELFF. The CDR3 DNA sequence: TGCGCCAGCAGCCCCTCAGGGTCCACCGGGGAGCTGTTTTTT. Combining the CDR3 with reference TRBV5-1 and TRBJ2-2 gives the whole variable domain KAGVTQTPRYLIKTRGQQVTLSCSPISGHRSVSWYQQTPGQGLQFLFEYFSETQRNKGNFPGRFSGRQFSNSRSEMNVSTLELGDSALYLCASSPSGSTGELFFGEGSRLTVL.

The CDR3 DNA is TGTGCCAGCAGTCAACAGGACAGGGGCTATGGCTACACCTTC. It is translated as CASSQQDRGYGYTF. This chain connects TRBV27 to TRBJ1-2; 9 nucleotides line up with TRBD1. J gave up 4 bases and V 5 bases, and 5 bases lay outside the gene matches. Germline lookup yields CDR1 MNHEY and CDR2 SMNVEV (reference sequence). CDR3 length: 14 amino acids.

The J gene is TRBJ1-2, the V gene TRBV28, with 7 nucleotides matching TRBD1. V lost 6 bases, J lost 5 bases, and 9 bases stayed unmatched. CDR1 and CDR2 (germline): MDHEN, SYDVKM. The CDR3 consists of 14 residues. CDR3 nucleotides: TGTGCCAGCAGCCCTATTGACAGGGTATATGGCTACACCTTC. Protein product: CASSPIDRVYGYTF.

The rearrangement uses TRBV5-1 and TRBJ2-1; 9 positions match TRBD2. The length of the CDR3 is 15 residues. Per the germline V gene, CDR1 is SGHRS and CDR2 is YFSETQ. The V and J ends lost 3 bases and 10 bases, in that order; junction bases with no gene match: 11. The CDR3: CASSSEGTSITEQFF. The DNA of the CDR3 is TGCGCCAGCAGCTCCGAGGGGACTAGCATCACCGAGCAGTTCTTC.

Here the CDR3 DNA reads TGTGCCAGCAGCGGGACAGGGACCCATCAGCCCCAGCATTTT. Encoded protein: CASSGTGTHQPQHF. The chain has TRBV7-9 and TRBJ1-5; 9 bases are shared with TRBD1. The CDR3 runs to 14 residues. Germline-derived CDR1 and CDR2 are SEHNR and FQNEAQ (reference sequence). V shed 5 bases, J shed 5 bases, and the junction held 4 bases outside the gene matches.

CDR3 nucleotide sequence: TGCGCCAGCAGCCAAGATTTTAGGGCAGGGGCCTACGAGCAGTACTTC. Its protein product is CASSQDFRAGAYEQYF. The chain joins TRBV4-3 to TRBJ2-7; maybe TRBD1 (6 bases). There are 16 residues in the CDR3. CDR1 LGHNA and CDR2 YSLEER come from the germline V gene. V lost 0 bases, J lost 2 bases, and 14 bases lay in between.

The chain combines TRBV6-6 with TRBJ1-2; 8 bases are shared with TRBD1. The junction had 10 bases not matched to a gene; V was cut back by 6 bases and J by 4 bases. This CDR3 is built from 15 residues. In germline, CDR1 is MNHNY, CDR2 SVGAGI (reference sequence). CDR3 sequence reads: CASRKQGVEGYGYTF. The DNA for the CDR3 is TGTGCCAGCAGAAAACAGGGGGTTGAAGGCTATGGCTACACCTTC.

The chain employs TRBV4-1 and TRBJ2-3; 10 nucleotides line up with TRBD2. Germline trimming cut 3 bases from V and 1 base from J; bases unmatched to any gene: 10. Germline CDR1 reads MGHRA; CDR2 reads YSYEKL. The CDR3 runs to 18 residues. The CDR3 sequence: CASSHKRGAGGGTDTQYF. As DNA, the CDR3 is TGCGCCAGCAGCCACAAACGGGGAGCGGGGGGGGGCACAGATACGCAGTATTTT.

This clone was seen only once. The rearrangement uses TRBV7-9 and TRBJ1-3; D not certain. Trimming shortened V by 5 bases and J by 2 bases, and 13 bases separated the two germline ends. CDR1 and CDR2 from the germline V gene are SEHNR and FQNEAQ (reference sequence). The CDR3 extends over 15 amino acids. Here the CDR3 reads CASSQRGVAGNTIYF. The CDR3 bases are TGTGCCAGCAGCCAGCGCGGGGTCGCTGGAAACACCATATATTTT.

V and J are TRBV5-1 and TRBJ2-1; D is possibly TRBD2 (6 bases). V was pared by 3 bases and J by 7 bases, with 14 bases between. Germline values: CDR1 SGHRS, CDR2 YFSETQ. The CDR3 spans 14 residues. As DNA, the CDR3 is TGCGCCAGCAGCTCTTCAAGCCGGGGGAATGAGCAGTTCTTC. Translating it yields CASSSSSRGNEQFF.

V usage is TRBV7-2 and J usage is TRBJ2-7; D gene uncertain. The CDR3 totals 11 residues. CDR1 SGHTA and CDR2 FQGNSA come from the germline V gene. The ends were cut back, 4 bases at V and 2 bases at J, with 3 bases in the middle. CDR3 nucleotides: TGTGCCAGCAGCTATACCTACGAGCAGTACTTC. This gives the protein CASSYTYEQYF. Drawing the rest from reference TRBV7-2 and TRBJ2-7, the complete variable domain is GAGVSQSPSNKVTEKGKDVELRCDPISGHTALYWYRQSLGQGLEFLIYFQGNSAPDKSGLPSDRFSAERTGGSVSTLTIQRTQQEDSAVYLCASSYTYEQYFGPGTRLTVT.

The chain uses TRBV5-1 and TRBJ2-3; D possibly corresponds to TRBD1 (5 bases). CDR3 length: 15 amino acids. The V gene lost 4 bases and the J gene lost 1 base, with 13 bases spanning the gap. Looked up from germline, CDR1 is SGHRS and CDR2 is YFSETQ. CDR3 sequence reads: CASSVDTRRTDTQYF. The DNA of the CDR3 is TGCGCCAGCAGCGTGGACACCCGTCGCACAGATACGCAGTATTTT.

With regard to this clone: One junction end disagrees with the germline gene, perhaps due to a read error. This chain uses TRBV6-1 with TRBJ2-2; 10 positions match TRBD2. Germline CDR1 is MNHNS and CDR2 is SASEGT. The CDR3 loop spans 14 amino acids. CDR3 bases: TGTGCCAGCAGGGGACTAGCGAACGCCGGGGAGCTGTTTTTT. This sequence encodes CASRGLANAGELFF.

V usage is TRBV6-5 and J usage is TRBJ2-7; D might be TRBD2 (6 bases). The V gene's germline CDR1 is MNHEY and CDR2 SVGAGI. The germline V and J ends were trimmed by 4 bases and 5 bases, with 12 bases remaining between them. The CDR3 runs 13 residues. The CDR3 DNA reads TGTGCCAGCAGTTTCCCCGGGAGCCACGAGCAGTACTTC. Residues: CASSFPGSHEQYF.

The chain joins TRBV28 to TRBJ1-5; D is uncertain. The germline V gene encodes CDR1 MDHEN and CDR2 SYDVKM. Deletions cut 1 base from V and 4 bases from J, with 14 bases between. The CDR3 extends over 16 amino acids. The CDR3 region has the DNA TGTGCCAGCAGTTTATTTCGGAGTCGGGTAAATCAGCCCCAGCATTTT. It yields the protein CASSLFRSRVNQPQHF.